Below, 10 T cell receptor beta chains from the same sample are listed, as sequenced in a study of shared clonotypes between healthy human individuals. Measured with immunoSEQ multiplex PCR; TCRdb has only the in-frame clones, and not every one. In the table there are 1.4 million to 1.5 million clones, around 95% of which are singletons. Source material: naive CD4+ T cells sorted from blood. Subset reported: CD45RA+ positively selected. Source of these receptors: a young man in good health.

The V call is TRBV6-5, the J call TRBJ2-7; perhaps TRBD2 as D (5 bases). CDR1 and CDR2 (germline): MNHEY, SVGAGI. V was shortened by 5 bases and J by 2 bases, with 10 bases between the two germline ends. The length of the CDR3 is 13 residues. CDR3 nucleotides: TGTGCCAGCAGTAAGACTATGCCCTACGAGCAGTACTTC. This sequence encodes CASSKTMPYEQYF.

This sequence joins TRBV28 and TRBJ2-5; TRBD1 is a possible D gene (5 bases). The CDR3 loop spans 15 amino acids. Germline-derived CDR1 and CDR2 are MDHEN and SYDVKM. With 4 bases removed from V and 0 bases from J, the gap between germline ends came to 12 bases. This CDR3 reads CASSSRSGYQETQYF. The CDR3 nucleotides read TGTGCCAGCAGTTCCCGATCAGGGTACCAAGAGACCCAGTACTTC. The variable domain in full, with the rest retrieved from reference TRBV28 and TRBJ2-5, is DVKVTQSSRYLVKRTGEKVFLECVQDMDHENMFWYRQDPGLGLRLIYFSYDVKMKEKGDIPEGYSVSREKKERFSLILESASTNQTSMYLCASSSRSGYQETQYFGPGTRLLVL.

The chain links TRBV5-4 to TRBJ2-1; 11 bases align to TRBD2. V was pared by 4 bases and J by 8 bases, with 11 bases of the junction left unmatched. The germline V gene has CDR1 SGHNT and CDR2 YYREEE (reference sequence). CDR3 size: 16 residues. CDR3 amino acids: CASSPQLAGAVDEQFF. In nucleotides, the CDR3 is TGTGCCAGCAGCCCACAACTAGCGGGAGCCGTGGATGAGCAGTTCTTC. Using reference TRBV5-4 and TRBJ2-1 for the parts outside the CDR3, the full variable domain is ETGVTQSPTHLIKTRGQQVTLRCSSQSGHNTVSWYQQALGQGPQFIFQYYREEENGRGNFPPRFSGLQFPNYSSELNVNALELDDSALYLCASSPQLAGAVDEQFFGPGTRLTVL.

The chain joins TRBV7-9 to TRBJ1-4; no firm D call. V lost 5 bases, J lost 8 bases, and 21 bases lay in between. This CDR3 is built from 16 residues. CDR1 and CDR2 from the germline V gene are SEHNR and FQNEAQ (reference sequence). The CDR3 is CASSPPSTARREKLFF. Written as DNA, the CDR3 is TGTGCCAGCAGCCCCCCCTCGACGGCGCGGCGGGAAAAACTGTTTTTT. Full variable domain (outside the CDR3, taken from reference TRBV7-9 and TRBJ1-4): DTGVSQNPRHKITKRGQNVTFRCDPISEHNRLYWYRQTLGQGPEFLTYFQNEAQLEKSRLLSDRFSAERPKGSFSTLEIQRTEQGDSAMYLCASSPPSTARREKLFFGSGTQLSVL.

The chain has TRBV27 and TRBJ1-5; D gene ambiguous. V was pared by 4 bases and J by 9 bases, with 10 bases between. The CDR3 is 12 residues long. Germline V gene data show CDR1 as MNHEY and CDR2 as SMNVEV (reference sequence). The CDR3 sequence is CASSSPQSPQHF. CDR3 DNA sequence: TGTGCCAGCAGTTCCCCCCAATCGCCCCAGCATTTT.

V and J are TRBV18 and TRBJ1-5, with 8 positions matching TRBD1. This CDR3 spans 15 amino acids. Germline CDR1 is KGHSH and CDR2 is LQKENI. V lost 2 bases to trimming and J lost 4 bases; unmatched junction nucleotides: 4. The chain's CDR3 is CASSPGRGPNQPQHF. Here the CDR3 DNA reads TGTGCCAGCTCACCAGGCAGGGGGCCTAATCAGCCCCAGCATTTT.

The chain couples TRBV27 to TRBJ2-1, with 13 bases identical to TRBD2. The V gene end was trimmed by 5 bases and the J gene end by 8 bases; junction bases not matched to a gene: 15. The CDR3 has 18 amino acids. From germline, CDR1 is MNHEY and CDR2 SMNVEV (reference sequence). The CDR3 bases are TGTGCCAGCAGTGGAAAACCCACTAGCGGGAGGGCCTTATATGAGCAGTTCTTC. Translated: CASSGKPTSGRALYEQFF.

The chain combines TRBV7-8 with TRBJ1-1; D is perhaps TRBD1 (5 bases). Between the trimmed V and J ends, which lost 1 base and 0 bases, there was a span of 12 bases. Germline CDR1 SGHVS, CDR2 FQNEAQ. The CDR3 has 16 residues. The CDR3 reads CASSLVAGSMNTEAFF. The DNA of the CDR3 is TGTGCCAGCAGCTTAGTGGCAGGGAGCATGAACACTGAAGCTTTCTTT.

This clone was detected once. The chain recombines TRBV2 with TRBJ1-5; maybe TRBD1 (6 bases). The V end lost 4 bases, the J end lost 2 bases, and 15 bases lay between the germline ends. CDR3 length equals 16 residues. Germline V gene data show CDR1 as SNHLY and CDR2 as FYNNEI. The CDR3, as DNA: TGTGCCAGCAGTGGGGAAACAGGGTCTGGCAATCAGCCCCAGCATTTT. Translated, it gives CASSGETGSGNQPQHF.

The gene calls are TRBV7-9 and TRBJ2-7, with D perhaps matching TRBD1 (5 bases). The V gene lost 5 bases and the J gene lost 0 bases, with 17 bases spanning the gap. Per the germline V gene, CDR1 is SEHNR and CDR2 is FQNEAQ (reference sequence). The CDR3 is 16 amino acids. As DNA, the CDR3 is TGTGCCAGCAGCGGAAGGACATTCCTTAGCTCCTACGAGCAGTACTTC. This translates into CASSGRTFLSSYEQYF.